This TCR beta chain originates from a study of blood T cell repertoires in COVID-19. Study background: Acute and convalescent COVID-19 samples came from the United States, Italy and Spain. PBMCs, B-cell-depleted T cells, or T cells were the source of the cDNA or gDNA that made up the material.

In the authors' methods: Counts of nucleated cells, estimated from reference gene primer amplification, were obtained. Assay used: immunoSEQ multiplex PCR; TCRdb lists only in-frame clones, some missing. V, J and clone size were drawn from that table, and D and trimming were deduced from the DNA. Of about 340,000 clones listed, around 82% are singletons. Germline-derived CDR1 and CDR2 are SGHVS and FQNEAQ. Between the trimmed V and J ends, which lost 2 bases and 5 bases, there was a span of 12 bases. This CDR3 contains 14 residues. This receptor was identified in a man aged 25-40 years with active or convalescent COVID-19. Sequenced material: peripheral blood. The J gene is TRBJ1-1, the V gene TRBV7-8, with a tentative D call TRBD1 (6 bases). The CDR3 spells CASSLTGRLTEAFF. The CDR3 nucleotides are TGTGCCAGCAGCTTAACAGGGCGACTGACTGAAGCTTTCTTT. The whole variable domain, filled in from reference TRBV7-8 and TRBJ1-1, reads GAGVSQSPRYKVAKRGQDVALRCDPISGHVSLFWYQQALGQGPEFLTYFQNEAQLDKSGLPSDRFFAERPEGSVSTLKIQRTQQEDSAVYLCASSLTGRLTEAFFGQGTRLTVV.